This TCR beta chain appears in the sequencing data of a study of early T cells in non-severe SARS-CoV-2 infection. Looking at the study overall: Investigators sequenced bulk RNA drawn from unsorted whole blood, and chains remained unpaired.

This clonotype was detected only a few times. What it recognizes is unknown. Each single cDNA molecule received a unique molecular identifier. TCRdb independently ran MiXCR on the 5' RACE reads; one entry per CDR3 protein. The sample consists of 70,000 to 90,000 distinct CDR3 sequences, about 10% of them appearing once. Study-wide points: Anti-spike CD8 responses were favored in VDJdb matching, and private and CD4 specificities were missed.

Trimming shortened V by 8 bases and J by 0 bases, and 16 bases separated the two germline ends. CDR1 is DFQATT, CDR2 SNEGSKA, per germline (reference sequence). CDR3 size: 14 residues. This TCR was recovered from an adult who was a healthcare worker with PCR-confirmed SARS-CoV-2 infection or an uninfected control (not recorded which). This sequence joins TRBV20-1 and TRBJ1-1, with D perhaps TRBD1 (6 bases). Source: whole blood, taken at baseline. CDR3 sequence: CSLPDRYMNTEAFF. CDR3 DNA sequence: TGCAGTCTTCCCGACAGGTACATGAACACTGAAGCTTTCTTT.